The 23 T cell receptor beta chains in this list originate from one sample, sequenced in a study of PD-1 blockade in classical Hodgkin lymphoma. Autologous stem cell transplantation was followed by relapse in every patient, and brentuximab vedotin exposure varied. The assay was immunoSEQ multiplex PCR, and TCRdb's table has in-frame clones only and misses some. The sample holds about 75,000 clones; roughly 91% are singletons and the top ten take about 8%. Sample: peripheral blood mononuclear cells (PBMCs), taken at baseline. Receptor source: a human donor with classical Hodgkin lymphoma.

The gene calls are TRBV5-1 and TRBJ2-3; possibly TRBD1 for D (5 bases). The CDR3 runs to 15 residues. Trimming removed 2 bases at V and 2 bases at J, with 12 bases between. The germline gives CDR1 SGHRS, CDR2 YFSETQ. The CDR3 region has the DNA TGCGCCAGCAGCTTTGGGGCAGTCAACACAGATACGCAGTATTTT. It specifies CASSFGAVNTDTQYF. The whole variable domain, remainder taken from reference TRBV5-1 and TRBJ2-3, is KAGVTQTPRYLIKTRGQQVTLSCSPISGHRSVSWYQQTPGQGLQFLFEYFSETQRNKGNFPGRFSGRQFSNSRSEMNVSTLELGDSALYLCASSFGAVNTDTQYFGPGTRLTVL.

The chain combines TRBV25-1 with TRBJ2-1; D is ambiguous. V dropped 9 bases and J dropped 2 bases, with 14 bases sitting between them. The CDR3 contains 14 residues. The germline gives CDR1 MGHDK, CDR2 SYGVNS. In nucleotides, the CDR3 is TGTGCCAGTTCTACCGTAACCACCTACAATGAGCAGTTCTTC. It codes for CASSTVTTYNEQFF.

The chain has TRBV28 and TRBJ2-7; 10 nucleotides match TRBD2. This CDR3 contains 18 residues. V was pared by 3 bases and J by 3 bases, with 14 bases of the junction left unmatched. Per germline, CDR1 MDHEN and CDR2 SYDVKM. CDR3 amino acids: CASSFGTSGVLGYYEQYF. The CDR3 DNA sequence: TGTGCCAGCAGTTTCGGTACTAGCGGGGTGCTAGGGTACTACGAGCAGTACTTC.

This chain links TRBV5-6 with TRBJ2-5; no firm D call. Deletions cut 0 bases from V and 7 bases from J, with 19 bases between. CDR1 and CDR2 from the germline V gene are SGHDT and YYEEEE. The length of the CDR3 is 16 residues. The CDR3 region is CASSLGPSRYGWTQYF. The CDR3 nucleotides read TGTGCCAGCAGCTTGGGACCCTCACGGTATGGCTGGACCCAGTACTTC.

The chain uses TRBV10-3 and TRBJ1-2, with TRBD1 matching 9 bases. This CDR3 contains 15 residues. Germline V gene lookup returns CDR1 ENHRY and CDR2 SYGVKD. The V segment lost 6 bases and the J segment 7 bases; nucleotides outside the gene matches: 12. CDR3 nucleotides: TGTGCCATCAGGCAATCGGGACAGGGCTCCGGTGGCTACACCTTC. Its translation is CAIRQSGQGSGGYTF.

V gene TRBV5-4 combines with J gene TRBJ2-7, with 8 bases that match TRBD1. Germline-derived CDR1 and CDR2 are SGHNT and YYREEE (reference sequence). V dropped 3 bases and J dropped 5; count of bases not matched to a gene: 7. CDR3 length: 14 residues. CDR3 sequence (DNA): TGTGCCAGCAGCTCGGTCGCAGGGGGCGACGAGCAGTACTTC. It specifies CASSSVAGGDEQYF.

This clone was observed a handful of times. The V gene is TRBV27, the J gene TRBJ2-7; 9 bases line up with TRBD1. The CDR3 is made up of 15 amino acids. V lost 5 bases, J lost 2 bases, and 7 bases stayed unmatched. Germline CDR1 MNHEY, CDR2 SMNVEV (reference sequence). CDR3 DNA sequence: TGTGCCAGCAGTCCTGGAACAGGGGGCCCCTACGAGCAGTACTTC. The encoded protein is CASSPGTGGPYEQYF.

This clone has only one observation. DNA for the CDR3: TGTGCCAGCAGCGAGGACTGGGGTTTCTACGAGCAGTACTTC. Encoded protein: CASSEDWGFYEQYF. The rearrangement uses TRBV9 and TRBJ2-7; a possible D gene is TRBD2 (5 bases). CDR1 is SGDLS, CDR2 YYNGEE, per germline. V lost 3 bases to trimming and J lost 3 bases, with 13 bases between them. This CDR3 comprises 14 residues.

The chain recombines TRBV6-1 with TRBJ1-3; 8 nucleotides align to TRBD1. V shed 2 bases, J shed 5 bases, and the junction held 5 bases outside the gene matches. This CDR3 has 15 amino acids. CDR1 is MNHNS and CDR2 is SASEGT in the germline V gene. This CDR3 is CASSELTGGRNTIYF. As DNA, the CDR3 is TGTGCCAGCAGTGAATTAACAGGGGGTAGAAACACCATATATTTT.

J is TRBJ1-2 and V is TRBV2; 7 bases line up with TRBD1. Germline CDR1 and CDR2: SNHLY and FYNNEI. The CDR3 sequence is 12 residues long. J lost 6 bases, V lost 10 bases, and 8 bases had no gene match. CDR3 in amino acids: CATTQGSHGYTF. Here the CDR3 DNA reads TGTGCCACCACACAGGGGAGTCATGGCTACACCTTC.

DNA for the CDR3: TGTGCCAGCTCACCCTACCAGGCGGGGGGTATAGTCCCGAACACTGAAGCTTTCTTT. It encodes CASSPYQAGGIVPNTEAFF. The chain employs TRBV18 and TRBJ1-1; D possibly corresponds to TRBD1 (5 bases). Trimming took 3 bases from V and 1 from J, leaving 24 bases between them. Looked up from germline, CDR1 is KGHSH and CDR2 is LQKENI. The CDR3 consists of 19 residues.

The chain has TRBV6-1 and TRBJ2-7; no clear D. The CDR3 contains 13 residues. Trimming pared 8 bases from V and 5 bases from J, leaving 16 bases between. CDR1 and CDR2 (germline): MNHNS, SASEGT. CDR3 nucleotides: TGTGCCAGCGGATGGTCCGGGTCCGACGAGCAGTACTTC. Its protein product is CASGWSGSDEQYF.

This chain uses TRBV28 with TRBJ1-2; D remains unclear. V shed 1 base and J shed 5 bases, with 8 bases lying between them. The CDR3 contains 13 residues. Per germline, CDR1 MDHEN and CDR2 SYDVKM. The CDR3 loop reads CASSLLLGYGYTF. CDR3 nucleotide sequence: TGTGCCAGCAGTTTATTGTTGGGTTATGGCTACACCTTC.

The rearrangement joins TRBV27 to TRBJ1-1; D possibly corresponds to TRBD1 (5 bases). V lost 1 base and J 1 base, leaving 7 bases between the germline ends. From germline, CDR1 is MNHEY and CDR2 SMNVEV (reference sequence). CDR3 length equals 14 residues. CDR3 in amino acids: CASSLLGENTEAFF. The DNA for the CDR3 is TGTGCCAGCAGTTTATTGGGGGAGAACACTGAAGCTTTCTTT.

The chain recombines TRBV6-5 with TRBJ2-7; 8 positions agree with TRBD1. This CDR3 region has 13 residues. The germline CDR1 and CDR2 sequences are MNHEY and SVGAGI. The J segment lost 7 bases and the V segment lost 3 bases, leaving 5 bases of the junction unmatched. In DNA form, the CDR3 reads TGTGCCAGCAGTTATGGGACAGGCTCGGAGCAGTACTTC. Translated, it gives CASSYGTGSEQYF.

CDR3 protein: CASSLWRTAANYGYTF. The CDR3 nucleotides are TGTGCCAGCAGTTTATGGCGGACGGCTGCTAACTATGGCTACACCTTC. The gene calls are TRBV28 and TRBJ1-2, with D uncertain. CDR3 length equals 16 residues. The germline CDR1 and CDR2 sequences are MDHEN and SYDVKM. V was pared by 0 bases and J by 0 bases, with 11 bases between.

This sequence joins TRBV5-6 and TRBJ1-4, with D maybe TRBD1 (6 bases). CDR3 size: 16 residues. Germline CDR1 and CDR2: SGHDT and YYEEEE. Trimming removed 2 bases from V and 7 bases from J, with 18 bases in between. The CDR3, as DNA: TGTGCCAGCAGCTTTATTGGGGGCAGGGAAGGTGAAAAACTGTTTTTT. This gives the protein CASSFIGGREGEKLFF.

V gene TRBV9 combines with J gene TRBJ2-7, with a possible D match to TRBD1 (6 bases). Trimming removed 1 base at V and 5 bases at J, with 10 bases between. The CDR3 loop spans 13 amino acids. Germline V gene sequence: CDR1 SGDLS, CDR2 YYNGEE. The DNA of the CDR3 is TGTGCCAGCAGCGTATCAGGGGAAAACGAGCAGTACTTC. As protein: CASSVSGENEQYF. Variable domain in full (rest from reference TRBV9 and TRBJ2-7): DSGVTQTPKHLITATGQRVTLRCSPRSGDLSVYWYQQSLDQGLQFLIQYYNGEERAKGNILERFSAQQFPDLHSELNLSSLELGDSALYFCASSVSGENEQYFGPGTRLTVT.

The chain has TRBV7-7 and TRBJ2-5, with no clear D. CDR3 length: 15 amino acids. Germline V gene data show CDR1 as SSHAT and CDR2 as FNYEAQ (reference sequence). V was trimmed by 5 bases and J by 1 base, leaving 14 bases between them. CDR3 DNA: TGTGCCAGCAGCCCTACCCGGGCAGTCCAAGAGACCCAGTACTTC. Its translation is CASSPTRAVQETQYF.

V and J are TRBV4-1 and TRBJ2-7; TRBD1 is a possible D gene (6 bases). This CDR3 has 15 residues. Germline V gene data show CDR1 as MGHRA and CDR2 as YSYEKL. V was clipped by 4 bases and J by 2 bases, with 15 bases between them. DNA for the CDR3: TGCGCCAGCAGCCCCGGACCAGACAGGACCTACGAGCAGTACTTC. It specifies CASSPGPDRTYEQYF.

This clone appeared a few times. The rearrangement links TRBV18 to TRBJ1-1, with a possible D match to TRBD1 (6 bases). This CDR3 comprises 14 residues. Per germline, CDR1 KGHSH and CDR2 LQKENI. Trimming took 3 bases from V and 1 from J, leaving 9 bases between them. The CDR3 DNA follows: TGTGCCAGCTCACCTACGGGGGCGAACACTGAAGCTTTCTTT. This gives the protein CASSPTGANTEAFF.

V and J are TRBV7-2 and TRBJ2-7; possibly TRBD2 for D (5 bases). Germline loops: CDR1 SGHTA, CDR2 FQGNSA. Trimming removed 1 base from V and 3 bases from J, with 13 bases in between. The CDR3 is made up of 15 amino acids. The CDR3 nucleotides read TGTGCCAGCAGCTTAGGTAACGGGAAAAACTACGAGCAGTACTTC. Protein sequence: CASSLGNGKNYEQYF.

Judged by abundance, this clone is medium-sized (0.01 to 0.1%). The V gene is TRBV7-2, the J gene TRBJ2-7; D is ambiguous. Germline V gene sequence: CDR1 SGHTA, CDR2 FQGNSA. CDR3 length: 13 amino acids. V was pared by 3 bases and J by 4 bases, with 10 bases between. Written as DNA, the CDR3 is TGTGCCAGCAGCTTTTGGGTTGAGTACGAGCAGTACTTC. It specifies CASSFWVEYEQYF.